This TCR beta chain comes out of a study of blood T cell repertoires in COVID-19. In the study overall: Acute and convalescent COVID-19 samples came from the United States, Italy and Spain. T cells, B-cell-depleted T cells, or PBMCs provided the cDNA or gDNA that served as material.

Germline-derived CDR1 and CDR2 are GTSNPN and SVGIG (reference sequence). The CDR3 covers 13 residues. V lost 1 base and J lost 5, with 8 bases in between. This clone appeared a few times. In the original analysis: Reference gene primer amplification gave estimated nucleated cell counts. Clones were sequenced by immunoSEQ multiplex PCR, and TCRdb holds only the in-frame ones, with some missing. From that table come the V and J calls and clone size; the DNA was used to work out D and trimming. The sample holds about 110,000 clones, 69% seen once. Material: peripheral blood. The TCR originated in a man older than 75 with acute or convalescent COVID-19. The chain couples TRBV30 to TRBJ1-4; no clear D. Here the CDR3 reads CAWSGEVNEKLFF. The CDR3 DNA reads TGTGCCTGGAGTGGCGAGGTAAATGAAAAACTGTTTTTT.